This T cell receptor (beta chain) was identified in a study of blood T cell repertoires in COVID-19. In the authors' workflow: It was from reference gene primer amplification that nucleated cell counts were estimated. Libraries were prepared by immunoSEQ multiplex PCR; TCRdb keeps only in-frame clonotypes and omits some of them. The V and J calls and clone size come from that table; D and trimming were worked out from the DNA. Here the sample spans some 150,000 clones, 70% to 90% being singletons. V lost 4 bases to trimming and J lost 0 bases; unmatched junction nucleotides: 5. Germline V gene lookup returns CDR1 KGHSH and CDR2 LQKENI. The CDR3 length is 16 residues.

Source material: peripheral blood. The chain uses TRBV18 and TRBJ1-4; 7 nucleotides line up with TRBD1. This clonotype originated in a woman of 80 years or more with acute or convalescent COVID-19. CDR3 residues: CASSRGQTATNEKLFF. Written as DNA, the CDR3 is TGTGCCAGCTCACGGGGACAGACTGCAACTAATGAAAAACTGTTTTTT.